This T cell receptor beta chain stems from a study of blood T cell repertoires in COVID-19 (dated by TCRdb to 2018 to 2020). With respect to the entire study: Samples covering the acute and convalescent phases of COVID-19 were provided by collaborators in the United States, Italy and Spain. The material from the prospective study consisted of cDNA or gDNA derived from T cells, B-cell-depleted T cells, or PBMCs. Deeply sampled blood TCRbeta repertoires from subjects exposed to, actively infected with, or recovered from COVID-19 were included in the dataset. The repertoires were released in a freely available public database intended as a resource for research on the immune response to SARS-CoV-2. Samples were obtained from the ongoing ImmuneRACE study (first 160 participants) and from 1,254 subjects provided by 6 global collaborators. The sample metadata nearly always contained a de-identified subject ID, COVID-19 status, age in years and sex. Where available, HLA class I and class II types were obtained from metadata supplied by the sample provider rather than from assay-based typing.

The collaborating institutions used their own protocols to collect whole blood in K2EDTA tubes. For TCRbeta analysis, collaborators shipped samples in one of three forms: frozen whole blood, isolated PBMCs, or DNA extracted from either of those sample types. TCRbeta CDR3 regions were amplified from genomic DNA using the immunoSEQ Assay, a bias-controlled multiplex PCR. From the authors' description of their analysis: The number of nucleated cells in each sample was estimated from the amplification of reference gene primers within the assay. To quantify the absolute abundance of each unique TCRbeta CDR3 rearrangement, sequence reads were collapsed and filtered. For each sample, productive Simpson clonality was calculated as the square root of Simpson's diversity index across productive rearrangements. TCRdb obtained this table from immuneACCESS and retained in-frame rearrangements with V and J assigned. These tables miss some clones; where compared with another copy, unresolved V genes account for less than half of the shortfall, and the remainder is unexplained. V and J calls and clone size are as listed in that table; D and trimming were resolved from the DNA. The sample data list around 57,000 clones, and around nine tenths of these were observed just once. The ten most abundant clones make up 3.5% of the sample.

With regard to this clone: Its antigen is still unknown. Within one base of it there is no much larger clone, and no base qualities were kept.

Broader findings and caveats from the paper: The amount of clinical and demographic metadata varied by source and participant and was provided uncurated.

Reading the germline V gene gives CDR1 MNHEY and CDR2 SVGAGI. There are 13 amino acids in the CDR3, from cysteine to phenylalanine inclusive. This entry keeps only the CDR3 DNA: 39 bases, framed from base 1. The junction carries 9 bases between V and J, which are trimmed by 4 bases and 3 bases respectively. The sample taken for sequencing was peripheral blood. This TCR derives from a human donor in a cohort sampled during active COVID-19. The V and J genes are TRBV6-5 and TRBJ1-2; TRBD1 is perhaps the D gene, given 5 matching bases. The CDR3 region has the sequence CASSLGTYYGYTF. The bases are TGTGCCAGCAGTTTAGGGACTTACTATGGCTACACCTTC.